Below are 6 T cell receptor beta chains sequenced from a single sample in a study of T cell clonotyping in hematopoietic cell transplantation. Time point specified: recipient sample about 28 days before transplant, after cytoreduction. The protocol was immunoSEQ multiplex PCR, while the TCRdb copy is restricted to in-frame clones and leaves out a portion. The sample includes over 45,000 clones, 85% to 90% seen only once; the top ten take under 6.5%. Sequenced material: peripheral blood mononuclear cells, taken before stem cell transplant. The receptors here all came from a man aged 55 to 70 with biphenotypic leukemia. Some clones in this sample may be carry-over from other donors' samples.

Here the CDR3 DNA reads TGTGCCAGCAGCGTAGATGTGGCCGGGGGAAACACCATATATTTT. Amino acids: CASSVDVAGGNTIYF. The rearrangement links TRBV9 to TRBJ1-3, with unresolved D. V was trimmed by 0 bases and J by 4 bases, leaving 11 bases between them. Germline V gene lookup returns CDR1 SGDLS and CDR2 YYNGEE. The CDR3 length is 15 residues.

This chain connects TRBV27 to TRBJ2-1; 12 positions agree with TRBD2. CDR1 MNHEY and CDR2 SMNVEV come from the germline V gene (reference sequence). Trimming at V came to 8 bases and at J to 9 bases, leaving 5 bases not matched to a gene. The CDR3 covers 13 residues. CDR3 protein: CASQSGLAGEQFF. In nucleotides, the CDR3 is TGTGCCAGCCAATCGGGACTAGCGGGTGAGCAGTTCTTC.

The chain recombines TRBV6-6 with TRBJ2-1; 7 bases agree with TRBD2. V dropped 2 bases and J dropped 6; count of bases not matched to a gene: 4. CDR3 length equals 14 residues. Germline-derived CDR1 and CDR2 are MNHNY and SVGAGI (reference sequence). CDR3 sequence: CASSYQRLANEQFF. CDR3 bases: TGTGCCAGCAGTTACCAGCGACTAGCCAATGAGCAGTTCTTC.

This chain joins TRBV25-1 and TRBJ2-2; D is unclear. V was pared by 3 bases and J by 6 bases, with 14 bases between. The germline V gene encodes CDR1 MGHDK and CDR2 SYGVNS. The CDR3 is 15 amino acids. The CDR3 nucleotides are TGTGCCAGCAGTGAGTGGGGTGGTCGCGCCGGGGAGCTGTTTTTT. Translating it yields CASSEWGGRAGELFF.

This sequence joins TRBV5-1 and TRBJ1-3, with TRBD1 as a possible D gene (6 bases). Germline V CDR1 and CDR2: SGHRS, YFSETQ. The germline V and J ends were trimmed by 3 bases and 4 bases, with 8 bases remaining between them. This CDR3 spans 13 amino acids. Written as DNA, the CDR3 is TGCGCCAGCAGCTCAGGACAGGGAAACACCATATATTTT. Encoded protein: CASSSGQGNTIYF.

CDR3 DNA: TGTGCCAGCAGTGTCTCAGGCCGGGATCAGCCCCAGCATTTT. Its protein is CASSVSGRDQPQHF. The gene calls are TRBV25-1 and TRBJ1-5; D is unclear. V gave up 4 bases and J gave up 5 bases, with 12 bases separating them. The germline V gene has CDR1 MGHDK and CDR2 SYGVNS. CDR3 length: 14 residues.